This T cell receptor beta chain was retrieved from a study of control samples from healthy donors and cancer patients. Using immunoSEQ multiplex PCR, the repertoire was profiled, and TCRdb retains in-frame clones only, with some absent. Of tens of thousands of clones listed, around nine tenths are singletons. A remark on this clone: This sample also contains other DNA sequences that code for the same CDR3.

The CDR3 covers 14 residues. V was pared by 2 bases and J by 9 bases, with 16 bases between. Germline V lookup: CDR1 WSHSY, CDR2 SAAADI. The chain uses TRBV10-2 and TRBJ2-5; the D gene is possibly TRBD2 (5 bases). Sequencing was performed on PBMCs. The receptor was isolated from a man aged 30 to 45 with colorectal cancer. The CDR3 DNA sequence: TGCGCCAGCAGTGAGAGGGCGGTCCCCGGGGCCCAGTACTTC. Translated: CASSERAVPGAQYF.